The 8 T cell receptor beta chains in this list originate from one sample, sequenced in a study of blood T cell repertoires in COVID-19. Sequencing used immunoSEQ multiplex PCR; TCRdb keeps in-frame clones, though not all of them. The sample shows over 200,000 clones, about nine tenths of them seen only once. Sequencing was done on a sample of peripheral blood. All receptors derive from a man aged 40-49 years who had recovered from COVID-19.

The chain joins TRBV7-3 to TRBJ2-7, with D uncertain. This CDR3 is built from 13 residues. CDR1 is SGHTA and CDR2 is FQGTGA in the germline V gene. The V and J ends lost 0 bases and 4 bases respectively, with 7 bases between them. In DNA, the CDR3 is TGTGCCAGCAGCTTAACCTCGGGTTACGAGCAGTACTTC. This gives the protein CASSLTSGYEQYF.

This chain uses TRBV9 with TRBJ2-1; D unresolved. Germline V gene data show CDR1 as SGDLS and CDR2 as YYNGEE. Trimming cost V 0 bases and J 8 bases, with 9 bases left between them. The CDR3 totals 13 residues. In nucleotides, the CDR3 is TGTGCCAGCAGCGTAGCTCTGAGTGATGAGCAGTTCTTC. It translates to CASSVALSDEQFF.

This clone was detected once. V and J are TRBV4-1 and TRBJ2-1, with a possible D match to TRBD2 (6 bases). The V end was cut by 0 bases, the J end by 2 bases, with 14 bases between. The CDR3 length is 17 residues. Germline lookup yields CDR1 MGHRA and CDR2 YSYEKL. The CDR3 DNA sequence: TGCGCCAGCAGCCAAGATCATCCCGGGACTGCCTACAATGAGCAGTTCTTC. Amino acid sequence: CASSQDHPGTAYNEQFF.

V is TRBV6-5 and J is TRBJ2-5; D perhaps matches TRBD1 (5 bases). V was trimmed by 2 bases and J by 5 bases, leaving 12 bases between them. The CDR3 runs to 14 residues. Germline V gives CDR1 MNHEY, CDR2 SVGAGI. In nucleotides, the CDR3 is TGTGCCAGCAGTTACCCCACCAGGGCGGAGACCCAGTACTTC. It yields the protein CASSYPTRAETQYF.

The CDR3 protein is CANSGTGVNEQFF. The CDR3 DNA reads TGTGCCAACTCCGGGACAGGGGTCAATGAGCAGTTCTTC. J is TRBJ2-1 and V is TRBV10-3; 10 bases map to TRBD1. J gave up 6 bases and V 10 bases, and 6 bases lay outside the gene matches. Germline CDR1 is ENHRY and CDR2 is SYGVKD. The CDR3 is 13 amino acids.

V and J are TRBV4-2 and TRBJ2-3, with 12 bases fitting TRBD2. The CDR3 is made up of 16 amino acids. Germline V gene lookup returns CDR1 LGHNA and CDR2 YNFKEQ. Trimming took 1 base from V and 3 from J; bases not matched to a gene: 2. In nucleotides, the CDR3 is TGTGCCAGCAGCCAAGCCGGGACTAGCGGGACAGATACGCAGTATTTT. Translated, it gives CASSQAGTSGTDTQYF.

The CDR3 protein is CSVGGTITGELFF. CDR3 nucleotides: TGCAGCGTTGGGGGGACAATCACCGGGGAGCTGTTTTTT. This rearrangement joins TRBV29-1 to TRBJ2-2, with D possibly matching TRBD1 (6 bases). CDR3 length equals 13 residues. The germline V gene has CDR1 SQVTM and CDR2 ANQGSEA. V was clipped by 4 bases and J by 4 bases, with 10 bases between them.

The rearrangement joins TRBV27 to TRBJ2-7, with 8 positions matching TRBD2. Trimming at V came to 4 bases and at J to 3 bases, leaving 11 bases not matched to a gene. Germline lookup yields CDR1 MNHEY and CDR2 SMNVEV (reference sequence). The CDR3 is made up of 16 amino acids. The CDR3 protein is CASSSKGTSRGYEQYF. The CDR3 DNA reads TGTGCCAGCAGTTCCAAAGGGACTAGTAGAGGCTACGAGCAGTACTTC.